Detailed here is one TCR beta chain. Its target is unknown. These data originate in a study of cytomegalovirus exposure and HLA in healthy donors. Findings and limits, study-wide: An analysis was carried out at a later point. It showed that HLA-associated TCR beta chains were more clonally expanded than equally common non-associated chains. Most TCR beta V segments were productive about 87% or about 30% of the time in an earlier analysis. Later analysis associated a missense DCLRE1C variant with TCR beta V- and J-gene trimming.

The PCR used 60 Vbeta and 13 Jbeta primers. Profiling relied on immunoSEQ multiplex PCR, and the TCRdb table lists in-frame clones only, not all of them. The sample has 120,000 to 150,000 clones; around 65% are singletons. Germline loops: CDR1 SGHRS, CDR2 YFSETQ. V lost 0 bases to trimming and J lost 2 bases, with 9 bases between them. This CDR3 is built from 15 residues. V usage is TRBV5-1 and J usage is TRBJ1-5; TRBD1 is a possible D gene (6 bases). Sequenced: PBMCs. This sequence was found in a male donor in good health and CMV-seronegative. The DNA of the CDR3 is TGCGCCAGCAGCTTGGTGGCAGGGGGCAATCAGCCCCAGCATTTT. Its protein product is CASSLVAGGNQPQHF. Filled out from reference TRBV5-1 and TRBJ1-5, the complete variable domain reads KAGVTQTPRYLIKTRGQQVTLSCSPISGHRSVSWYQQTPGQGLQFLFEYFSETQRNKGNFPGRFSGRQFSNSRSEMNVSTLELGDSALYLCASSLVAGGNQPQHFGDGTRLSIL.